These T cell receptor beta chains were read from a single sample in a study of radiation and T cells in renal cell carcinoma. Assay used: immunoSEQ multiplex PCR; TCRdb lists only in-frame clones, some missing. The table lists 120,000 to 150,000 clones, 75% to 90% of them singletons. Sequences were derived from blood, sampled from a patient whose treatment included radiotherapy and nephrectomy. The source is a woman between 45 and 65 years old with renal cell carcinoma. Each CDR3 is given with its conserved first and last residue. Fields, in order: V gene, D gene, clone size, CDR3 length, J gene, CDR3 DNA, CDR3 protein. A D gene is named only where the DNA matches it firmly. Size tells how often a clone was seen (once, few, many) or the class of an expanded clone, and some rows leave it out.

TRBV7-2	NA	NA	13	TRBJ1-1	TGTGCCAGCAGCTCAAATGCGGCAGGTTGGGCTTTCTTT	CASSSNAAGWAFF
TRBV11-3	NA	NA	17	TRBJ1-5	TGTGCCAGCAGCCACTCCCTAGCGAGGCCCCGCGATCAGCCCCAGCATTTT	CASSHSLARPRDQPQHF
TRBV2	TRBD2	few	14	TRBJ2-7	TGTGCCAGCAGACGGGAGGCAAGCTCCTACGAGCAGTACTTC	CASRREASSYEQYF
TRBV2	TRBD1	once	14	TRBJ2-2	TGTGCCAGCAGTGAGGGACAGCACCCCGGGGAGCTGTTTTTT	CASSEGQHPGELFF
TRBV15	NA	once	15	TRBJ2-5	TGTGCCACCAGCAGAGATAGGATAATCCAAGAGACCCAGTACTTC	CATSRDRIIQETQYF
TRBV15	TRBD1	NA	14	TRBJ2-1	TGTGCCACTCTACCGGGACAGGGGGACAATGAGCAGTTCTTC	CATLPGQGDNEQFF
TRBV9	NA	few	14	TRBJ1-4	TGTGCCAGCAGCGTAGTGGGACACGGTGAAAAACTGTTTTTT	CASSVVGHGEKLFF
TRBV5-4	TRBD1	NA	15	TRBJ1-6	TGTGCCAGCAGCATAGCCGGGACAGGGTTTCCACCCCTCCACTTT	CASSIAGTGFPPLHF
TRBV7-2	NA	NA	15	TRBJ2-3	TGTGCCAGCAGCCCCAGGGGGGGGCTCACAGATACGCAGTATTTT	CASSPRGGLTDTQYF
TRBV5-1	NA	NA	14	TRBJ1-1	TGCGCCAGCAGCTTGGACGGGGGGAACACTGAAGCTTTCTTT	CASSLDGGNTEAFF
TRBV5-1	TRBD1	NA	14	TRBJ2-1	TGCGCCAGCAGCCCCGGGACAGGGGTCAATGAGCAGTTCTTC	CASSPGTGVNEQFF
TRBV4-3	NA	NA	14	TRBJ2-3	TGCGCCAGCAGCCAAGATCGAGCGACAGATACGCAGTATTTT	CASSQDRATDTQYF
TRBV29-1	NA	NA	10	TRBJ1-2	TGCAGCGTTGGGTTTAGTGGCTACACCTTC	CSVGFSGYTF
TRBV18	TRBD1	NA	15	TRBJ1-5	TGTGCCAGCTCGGCCGGGACAGGGGACAATCAGCCCCAGCATTTT	CASSAGTGDNQPQHF
TRBV28	TRBD2	NA	12	TRBJ2-7	TGTGCCAGCACCTCGGGGGGGCCGGAGCAGTACTTC	CASTSGGPEQYF
TRBV19	NA	few	12	TRBJ1-5	TGTGCCAGTAGTATCCCTCTACAGCCCCAGCATTTT	CASSIPLQPQHF
TRBV7-9	NA	NA	12	TRBJ2-7	TGTGCCAGCGGGGTAGATTTCTACGAGCAGTACTTC	CASGVDFYEQYF
TRBV2	NA	NA	13	TRBJ2-1	TGTGCCAGCAGTGACCCCCTCAGCGTGGAGCAGTTCTTC	CASSDPLSVEQFF
TRBV11-3	TRBD1	NA	17	TRBJ2-3	TGTGCCAGCAGCTTAGAGGCCCGGGACAGAGGCACAGATACGCAGTATTTT	CASSLEARDRGTDTQYF
TRBV7-2	NA	NA	12	TRBJ1-4	TGTGCCAGCAGCCTATCTGATGAAAAACTGTTTTTT	CASSLSDEKLFF
TRBV10-3	TRBD1	NA	12	TRBJ1-2	TGTGCCACCCAGACAGGGGACGATGGCTACACCTTC	CATQTGDDGYTF
TRBV19	NA	NA	16	TRBJ2-1	TGTGCCAGTAGTATAGGGGCGGTCGTAACCTACAATGAGCAGTTCTTC	CASSIGAVVTYNEQFF
TRBV7-2	TRBD1	NA	16	TRBJ1-2	TGTGCCAGCAGCTTAGACCGGGACAGAACTAACTATGGCTACACCTTC	CASSLDRDRTNYGYTF
TRBV19	NA	NA	15	TRBJ1-1	TGTGCCAGTAGTATAGGGGGACACATGAACACTGAAGCTTTCTTT	CASSIGGHMNTEAFF
TRBV12-5	NA	NA	13	TRBJ1-2	TGTGCTAGTGGTTTGGGTATGAACTATGGCTACACCTTC	CASGLGMNYGYTF
TRBV7-3	NA	NA	13	TRBJ2-4	TGTGCCAGCAGCGAGGTCCGGGAAAACATTCAGTACTTC	CASSEVRENIQYF
TRBV23-1	NA	NA	17	TRBJ2-7	TGCGCCAGCAGTAAAAGAGGACAGTTTGTGGCCTCCTACGAGCAGTACTTC	CASSKRGQFVASYEQYF
TRBV28	TRBD1	NA	14	TRBJ1-1	TGTGCCAGCAGACAGGGGGGTAGGGGCACTGAAGCTTTCTTT	CASRQGGRGTEAFF
TRBV6-5	NA	NA	15	TRBJ1-1	TGTGCCAGCAGTTACGGGCACGTTGTTGACACTGAAGCTTTCTTT	CASSYGHVVDTEAFF
TRBV5-1	TRBD2	NA	18	TRBJ2-2	TGCGCCAGCAGCTTGAATCAGCGGGAGGGCCTGAACACCGGGGAGCTGTTTTTT	CASSLNQREGLNTGELFF
TRBV7-2	TRBD2	NA	14	TRBJ2-1	TGTGCCAGCAGGCTGCTAGTCGGGGGGAATGAGCAGTTCTTC	CASRLLVGGNEQFF
TRBV6-5	TRBD1	NA	16	TRBJ1-5	TGTGCCAGCAGTTACGGAGGGGGCAGTAGCAATCAGCCCCAGCATTTT	CASSYGGGSSNQPQHF
TRBV2	NA	NA	16	TRBJ1-3	TGTGCCAGCACCGTGGGTCCAGGCGGTTCCGGAAACACCATATATTTT	CASTVGPGGSGNTIYF
TRBV4-1	NA	NA	14	TRBJ1-2	TGCGCCAGCAGCCCCCTTGGGGGGGCCTATGGCTACACCTTC	CASSPLGGAYGYTF
TRBV19	NA	NA	15	TRBJ2-7	TGTGCCAGTAGTATGGGCGGGAATGGTGCCTACGAGCAGTACTTC	CASSMGGNGAYEQYF
TRBV28	TRBD1	NA	15	TRBJ1-5	TGTGCCAGCAGCCCTACAGGGGGTCGCAATCAGCCCCAGCATTTT	CASSPTGGRNQPQHF
TRBV7-9	NA	NA	13	TRBJ1-1	TGTGCCAGCAGCTCACGGGAGAACACTGAAGCTTTCTTT	CASSSRENTEAFF